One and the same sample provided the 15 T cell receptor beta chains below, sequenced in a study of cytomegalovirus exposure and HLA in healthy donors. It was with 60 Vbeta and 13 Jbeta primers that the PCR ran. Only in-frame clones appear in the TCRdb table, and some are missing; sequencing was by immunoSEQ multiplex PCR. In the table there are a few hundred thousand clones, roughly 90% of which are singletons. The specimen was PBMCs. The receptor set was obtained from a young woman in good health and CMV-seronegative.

The CDR3 reads CASSPLVRESYEQYF. CDR3 DNA sequence: TGCGCCAGCAGCCCCCTTGTGCGGGAGAGCTACGAGCAGTACTTC. V usage is TRBV5-1 and J usage is TRBJ2-5; 7 bases match TRBD2. Near its end, the DNA agrees better with TRBJ2-7, so the J call may be wrong. The V gene's germline CDR1 is SGHRS and CDR2 YFSETQ. The CDR3 runs 15 residues.

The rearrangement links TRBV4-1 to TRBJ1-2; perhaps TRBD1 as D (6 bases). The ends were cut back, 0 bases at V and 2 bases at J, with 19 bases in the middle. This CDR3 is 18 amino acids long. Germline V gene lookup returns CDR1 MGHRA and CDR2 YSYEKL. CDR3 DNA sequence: TGCGCCAGCAGCCAAGATCCATGGGAAGAAACAGGGAACTATGGCTACACCTTC. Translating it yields CASSQDPWEETGNYGYTF.

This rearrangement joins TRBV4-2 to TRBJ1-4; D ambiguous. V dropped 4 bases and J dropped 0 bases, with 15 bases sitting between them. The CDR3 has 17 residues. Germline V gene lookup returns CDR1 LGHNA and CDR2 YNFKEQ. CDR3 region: CASSPSKQYSTNEKLFF. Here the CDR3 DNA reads TGTGCCAGCAGCCCGAGCAAACAGTACTCAACTAATGAAAAACTGTTTTTT.

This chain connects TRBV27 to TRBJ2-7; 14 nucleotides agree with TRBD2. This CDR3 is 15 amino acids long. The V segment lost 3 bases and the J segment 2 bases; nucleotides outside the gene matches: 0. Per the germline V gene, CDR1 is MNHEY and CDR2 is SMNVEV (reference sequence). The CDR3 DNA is TGTGCCAGCAGTTTGACTAGCGGGGGGGCCTACGAGCAGTACTTC. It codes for CASSLTSGGAYEQYF.

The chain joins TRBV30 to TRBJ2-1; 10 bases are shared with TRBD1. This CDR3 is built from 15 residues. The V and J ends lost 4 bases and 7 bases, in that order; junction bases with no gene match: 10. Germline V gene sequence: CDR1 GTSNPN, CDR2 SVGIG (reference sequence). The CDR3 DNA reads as TGTGCCTGGACGTGGGGGGACAGGGGATTAAATGAGCAGTTCTTC. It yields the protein CAWTWGDRGLNEQFF.

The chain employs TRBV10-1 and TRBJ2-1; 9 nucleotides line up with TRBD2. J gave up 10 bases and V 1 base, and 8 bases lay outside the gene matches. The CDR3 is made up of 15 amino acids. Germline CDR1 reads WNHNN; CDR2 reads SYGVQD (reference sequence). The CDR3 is CASSEFPSGVGEQFF. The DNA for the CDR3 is TGCGCCAGCAGTGAGTTCCCTAGCGGGGTCGGCGAGCAGTTCTTC.

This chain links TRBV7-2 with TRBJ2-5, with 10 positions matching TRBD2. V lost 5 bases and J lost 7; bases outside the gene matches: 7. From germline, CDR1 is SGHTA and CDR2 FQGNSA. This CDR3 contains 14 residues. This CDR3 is CASSATSGTGTQYF. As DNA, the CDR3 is TGTGCCAGCAGCGCCACTAGCGGGACTGGGACCCAGTACTTC. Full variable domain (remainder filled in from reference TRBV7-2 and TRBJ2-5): GAGVSQSPSNKVTEKGKDVELRCDPISGHTALYWYRQSLGQGLEFLIYFQGNSAPDKSGLPSDRFSAERTGGSVSTLTIQRTQQEDSAVYLCASSATSGTGTQYFGPGTRLLVL.

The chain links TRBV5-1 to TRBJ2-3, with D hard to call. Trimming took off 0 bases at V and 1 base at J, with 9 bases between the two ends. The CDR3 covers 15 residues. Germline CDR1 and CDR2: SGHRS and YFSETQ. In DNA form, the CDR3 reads TGCGCCAGCAGCTTGGCCTCAAGCGGCACAGATACGCAGTATTTT. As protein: CASSLASSGTDTQYF.

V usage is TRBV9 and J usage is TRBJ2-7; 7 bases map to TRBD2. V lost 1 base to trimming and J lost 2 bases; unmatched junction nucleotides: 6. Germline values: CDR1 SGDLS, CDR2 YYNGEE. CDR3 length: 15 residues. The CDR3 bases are TGTGCCAGCAGCGTATCCAGCGGGGCGACCTACGAGCAGTACTTC. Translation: CASSVSSGATYEQYF.

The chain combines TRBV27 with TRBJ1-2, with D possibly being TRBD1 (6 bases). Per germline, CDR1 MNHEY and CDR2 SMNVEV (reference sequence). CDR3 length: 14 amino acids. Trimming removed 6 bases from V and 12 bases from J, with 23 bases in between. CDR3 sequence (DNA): TGTGCCAGCAGGGTGAACAGGGCGGAAGGGCCCAACACCTTC. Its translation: CASRVNRAEGPNTF.

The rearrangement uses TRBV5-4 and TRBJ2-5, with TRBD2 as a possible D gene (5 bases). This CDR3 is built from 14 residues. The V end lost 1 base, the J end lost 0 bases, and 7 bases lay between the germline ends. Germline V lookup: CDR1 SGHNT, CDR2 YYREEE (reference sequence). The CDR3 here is CASSLSGNQETQYF. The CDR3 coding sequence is TGTGCCAGCAGCTTGTCGGGGAACCAAGAGACCCAGTACTTC.

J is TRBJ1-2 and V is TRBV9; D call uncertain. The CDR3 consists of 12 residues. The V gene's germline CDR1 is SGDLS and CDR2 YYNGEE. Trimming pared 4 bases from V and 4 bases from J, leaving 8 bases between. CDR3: CASSPFGYGYTF. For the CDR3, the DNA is TGTGCCAGCAGCCCGTTCGGCTATGGCTACACCTTC.

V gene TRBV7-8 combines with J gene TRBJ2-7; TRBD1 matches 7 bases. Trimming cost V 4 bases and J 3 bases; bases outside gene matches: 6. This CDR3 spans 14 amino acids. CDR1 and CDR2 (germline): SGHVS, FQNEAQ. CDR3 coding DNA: TGTGCCAGCAGCTACGGCCGGGACAGCTACGAGCAGTACTTC. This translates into CASSYGRDSYEQYF. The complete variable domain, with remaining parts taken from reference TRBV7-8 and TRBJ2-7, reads GAGVSQSPRYKVAKRGQDVALRCDPISGHVSLFWYQQALGQGPEFLTYFQNEAQLDKSGLPSDRFFAERPEGSVSTLKIQRTQQEDSAVYLCASSYGRDSYEQYFGPGTRLTVT.

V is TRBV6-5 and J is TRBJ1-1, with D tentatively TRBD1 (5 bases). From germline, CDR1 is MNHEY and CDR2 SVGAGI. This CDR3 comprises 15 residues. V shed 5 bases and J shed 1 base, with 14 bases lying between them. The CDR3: CASSPWGRSNTEAFF. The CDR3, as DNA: TGTGCCAGCAGTCCCTGGGGCAGATCGAACACTGAAGCTTTCTTT.

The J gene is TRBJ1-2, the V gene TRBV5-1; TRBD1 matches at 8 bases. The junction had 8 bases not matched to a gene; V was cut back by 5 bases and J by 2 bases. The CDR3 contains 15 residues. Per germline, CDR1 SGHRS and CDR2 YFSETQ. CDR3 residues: CASSRGQGSNYGYTF. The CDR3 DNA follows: TGCGCCAGCAGTCGTGGACAGGGTTCGAACTATGGCTACACCTTC.